The T cell receptor beta chain described here comes from a study of post-analysis software for immune sequencing data (dated by TCRdb to between 2015 and 2016). About the investigation overall: The recorded disease courses included relapsing-remitting, secondary progressive and progressive-relapsing multiple sclerosis, and some patients had no subtype annotation. A subset of samples was prepared in parallel using single-end sample barcoding, then pooled and co-amplified after Illumina adapter ligation. The patient repertoires were compared against about 10 previously published healthy control repertoires obtained from donors aged about 6 to 26 years.

Library prep was done by PCR. Sequencing relied on an Illumina HiSeq 2500. To reduce PCR and sequencing biases, unique molecular identifiers were incorporated into the TCR beta cDNA libraries. Roughly 500,000 cDNA molecules were obtained for every 1 to 10 million input T cells, so each molecule roughly corresponded to one T cell. The patient libraries were prepared and sequenced using the same protocol as the earlier healthy control dataset. Within a given batch, samples were prepared together, multiplexed and sequenced on the same HiSeq lane. Per the original workflow: Raw barcoded reads were processed with MIGEC, discarding single-read molecular identifier groups before consensus assembly and CDR3 extraction. Clonotype tables were post-analysed with VDJtools, and diversity was normalized by down-sampling all datasets to the smallest sample size. In repertoire overlap clustering, CDR3 amino acid sequences, but not nucleotide sequences, were matched to correct batch-related cross-sample contamination. TCRdb reran the public reads through fastp at Q25 and MiXCR, keeping productive beta chains. Each CDR3 protein gets just one entry, which takes the most common genes and DNA from the rows behind it. These V and J calls originate from TCRdb's pipeline instead of the authors' own analysis. Counted in this sample were fewer than 600,000 distinct CDR3 sequences; roughly 45% of them appeared once. Over 10% of the sample lies in the top ten.

V loses 3 bases at its end and J loses 3 bases; junction bases beyond the gene matches: 7. The CDR3, from cysteine to phenylalanine, totals 15 residues. Left in the record is the CDR3 DNA by itself, 45 bases read in frame from the first base. Study-wide findings and limitations: Direct clustering with F measure revealed strong co-clustering of samples prepared in the same batch, which led to a batch-effect correction. The multiple sclerosis patient group was slightly younger than the control group. Multiple sclerosis patients had significantly lower normalized Chao1 diversity than controls, a result that suggests substantial peripheral T-cell clonal expansion. Significantly higher frequencies in patients than in controls were found for a handful of TRBV segments, including TRBV5-6, TRBV5-1 and TRBV20-1.

To demonstrate the VDJtools post-analysis software, TCR beta repertoires were profiled from the peripheral blood of some 12 young patients with multiple sclerosis. The multiple sclerosis patients were children and adolescents ranging in age from 6 to 15 years. Details on this clonotype: The target of this receptor is not known. It has no much larger one-base neighbor in the sample; base qualities were not kept.

Sequenced sample: blood. This receptor chain uses TRBV12-3 or TRBV12-4 and TRBJ2-7, and TRBD2 aligns with 8 junction nucleotides. The sequence derives from a girl aged 10-17 years with multiple sclerosis. The DNA is as follows: TGTGCCAGCAGTTTTCCCGGGAGGGAATTCTACGAGCAGTACTTC. This is translated as CASSFPGREFYEQYF.